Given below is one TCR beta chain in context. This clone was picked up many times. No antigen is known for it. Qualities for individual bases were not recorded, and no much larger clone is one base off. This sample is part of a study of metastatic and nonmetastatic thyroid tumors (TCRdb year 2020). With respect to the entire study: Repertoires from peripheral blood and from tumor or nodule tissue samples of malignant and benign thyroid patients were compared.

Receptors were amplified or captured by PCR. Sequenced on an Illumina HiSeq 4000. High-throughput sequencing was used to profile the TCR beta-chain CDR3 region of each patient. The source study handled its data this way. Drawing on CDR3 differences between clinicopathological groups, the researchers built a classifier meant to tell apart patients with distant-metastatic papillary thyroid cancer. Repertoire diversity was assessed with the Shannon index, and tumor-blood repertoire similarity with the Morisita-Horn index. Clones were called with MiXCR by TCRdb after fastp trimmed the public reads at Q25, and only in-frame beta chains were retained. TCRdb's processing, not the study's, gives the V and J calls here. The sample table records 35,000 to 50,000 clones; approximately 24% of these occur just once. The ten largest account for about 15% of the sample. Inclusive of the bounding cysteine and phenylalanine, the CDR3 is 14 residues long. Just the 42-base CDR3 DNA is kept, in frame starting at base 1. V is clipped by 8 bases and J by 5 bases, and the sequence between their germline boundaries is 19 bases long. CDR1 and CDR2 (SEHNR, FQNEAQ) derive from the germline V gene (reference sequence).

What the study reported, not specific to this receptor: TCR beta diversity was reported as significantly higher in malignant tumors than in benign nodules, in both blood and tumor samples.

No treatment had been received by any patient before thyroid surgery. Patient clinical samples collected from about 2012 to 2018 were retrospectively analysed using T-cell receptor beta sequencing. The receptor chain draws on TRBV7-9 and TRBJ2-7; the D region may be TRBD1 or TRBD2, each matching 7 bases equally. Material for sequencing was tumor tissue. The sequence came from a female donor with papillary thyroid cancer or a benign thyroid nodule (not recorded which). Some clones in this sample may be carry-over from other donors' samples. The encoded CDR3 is CASGGGTAPDEQYF. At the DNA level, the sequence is TGTGCCAGCGGGGGAGGGACAGCCCCTGACGAGCAGTACTTC.